The clone carrying this T cell receptor beta chain was observed a handful of times. Its antigen is not known. CDR3 length: 13 amino acids. Looked up from germline, CDR1 is MNHEY and CDR2 is SMNVEV (reference sequence). V was shortened by 8 bases and J by 7 bases, with 18 bases between the two germline ends. Produced via immunoSEQ multiplex PCR; TCRdb's table is partial and in-frame only. The table includes 90,000 to 100,000 clones, 85% detected once. The data are from a study of T cell responses to AZD1222 COVID-19 vaccine. Regarding the study as a whole: An increase in Spike-specific TCR breadth and depth was observed after two AZD1222 doses. Donors were mostly white British, more females; clonal diversity possibly underestimated.

This specimen was peripheral blood, taken 28 days after the second AZD1222 dose. This TCR came from an adult who received the AZD1222 COVID-19 vaccine. The chain couples TRBV27 to TRBJ2-7; D is perhaps TRBD2 (6 bases). The CDR3 sequence is CASSFNAGREQYF. DNA of the CDR3: TGTGCCAGCTCCTTCAACGCGGGGCGAGAGCAGTACTTC.